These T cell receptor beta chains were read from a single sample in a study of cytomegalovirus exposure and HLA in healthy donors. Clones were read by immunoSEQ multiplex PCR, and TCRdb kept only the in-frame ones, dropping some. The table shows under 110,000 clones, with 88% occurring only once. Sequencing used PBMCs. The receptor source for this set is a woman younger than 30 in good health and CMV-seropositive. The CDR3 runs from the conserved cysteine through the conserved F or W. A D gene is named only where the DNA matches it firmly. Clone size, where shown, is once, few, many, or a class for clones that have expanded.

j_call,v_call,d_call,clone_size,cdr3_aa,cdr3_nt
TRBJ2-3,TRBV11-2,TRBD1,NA,CASSWTGALTDTQYF,TGTGCCAGCAGCTGGACAGGGGCTCTAACAGATACGCAGTATTTT
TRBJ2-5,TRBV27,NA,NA,CASRQGIQETQYF,TGTGCCAGCAGGCAGGGGATCCAAGAGACCCAGTACTTC
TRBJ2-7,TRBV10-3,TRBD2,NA,CAISGSGVSYEQYF,TGTGCCATCAGTGGTAGCGGGGTCTCCTACGAGCAGTACTTC
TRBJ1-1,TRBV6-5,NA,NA,CASSYSRQRNTEAFF,TGTGCCAGCAGTTACTCGCGACAGCGAAACACTGAAGCTTTCTTT
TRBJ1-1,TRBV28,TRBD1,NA,CASLTGGDTTEAFF,TGTGCCAGCTTGACAGGGGGCGATACGACTGAAGCTTTCTTT
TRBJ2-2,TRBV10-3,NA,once,CAISWTSSNTGELFF,TGTGCCATCAGTTGGACAAGTTCGAACACCGGGGAGCTGTTTTTT
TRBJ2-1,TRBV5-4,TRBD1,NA,CASSPGTGGHSNEQFF,TGTGCCAGCAGCCCCGGGACAGGAGGACACTCCAATGAGCAGTTCTTC
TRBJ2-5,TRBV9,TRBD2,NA,CASSGSGTSGETQYF,TGTGCCAGCAGCGGAAGTGGGACTAGCGGGGAGACCCAGTACTTC
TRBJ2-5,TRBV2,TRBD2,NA,CASSERTSGEGTQYF,TGTGCCAGCAGTGAACGGACTAGCGGGGAGGGGACCCAGTACTTC
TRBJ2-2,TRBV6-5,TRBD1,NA,CASSYTLDRTAGELFF,TGTGCCAGCAGTTACACTTTGGACAGGACCGCCGGGGAGCTGTTTTTT
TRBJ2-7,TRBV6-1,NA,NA,CASGSTLSYEQYF,TGTGCCAGCGGGAGCACCCTCTCCTACGAGCAGTACTTC
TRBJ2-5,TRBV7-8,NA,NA,CASSYGGEQETQYF,TGTGCCAGCAGCTACGGAGGGGAACAAGAGACCCAGTACTTC
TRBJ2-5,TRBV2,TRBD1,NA,CASSPAGGTKETQYF,TGTGCCAGCAGTCCTGCAGGGGGAACGAAAGAGACCCAGTACTTC
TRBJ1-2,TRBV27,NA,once,CASSPLTREGGYTF,TGTGCCAGCAGTCCTCTAACTCGGGAGGGGGGCTACACCTTC
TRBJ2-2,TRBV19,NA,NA,CASSKGGRAGTGELFF,TGTGCCAGTAGTAAAGGGGGGAGGGCCGGCACCGGGGAGCTGTTTTTT
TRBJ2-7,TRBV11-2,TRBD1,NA,CASSLGQGREQYF,TGTGCCAGCAGCCTGGGACAGGGGAGGGAGCAGTACTTC
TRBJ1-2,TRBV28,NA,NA,CASRREGFSYGYTF,TGTGCCAGCAGGCGGGAGGGCTTCTCCTATGGCTACACCTTC
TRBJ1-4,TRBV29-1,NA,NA,CSVKTVATNEKLFF,TGCAGCGTTAAGACAGTTGCAACTAATGAAAAACTGTTTTTT
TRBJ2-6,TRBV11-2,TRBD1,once,CASSFHRGSGANVLTF,TGTGCCAGCAGCTTCCACAGGGGGTCTGGGGCCAACGTCCTGACTTTC
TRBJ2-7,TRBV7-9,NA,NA,CASSLVLGAVPEQYF,TGTGCCAGCAGCTTAGTTTTAGGGGCTGTCCCCGAGCAGTACTTC
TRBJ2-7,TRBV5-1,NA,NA,CASSQKPDRKTPEQYF,TGCGCCAGCAGCCAAAAGCCGGACAGAAAAACCCCCGAGCAGTACTTC
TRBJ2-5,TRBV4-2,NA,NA,CASSRAGAGETQYF,TGTGCCAGCAGCCGGGCGGGGGCCGGGGAGACCCAGTACTTC
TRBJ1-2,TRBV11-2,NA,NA,CASSNTGSGYTF,TGTGCCAGCAGCAACACAGGGAGTGGCTACACCTTC
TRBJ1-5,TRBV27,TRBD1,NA,CASRVKGASNQPQHF,TGTGCCAGCAGAGTGAAGGGGGCCAGCAATCAGCCCCAGCATTTT
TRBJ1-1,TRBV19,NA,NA,CATMTGLWGTEAFF,TGTGCCACCATGACAGGTCTCTGGGGGACTGAAGCTTTCTTT
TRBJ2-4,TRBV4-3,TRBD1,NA,CASSLGDRGRGDIQYF,TGCGCCAGCAGCCTAGGGGACAGGGGGCGTGGAGACATTCAGTACTTC
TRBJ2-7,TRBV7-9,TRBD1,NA,CASTIQGVPYEQYF,TGTGCCAGCACCATACAGGGGGTACCCTACGAGCAGTACTTC
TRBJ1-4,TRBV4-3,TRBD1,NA,CASSQGLGQTNEKLFF,TGCGCCAGCAGCCAGGGGCTGGGACAGACAAATGAAAAACTGTTTTTT
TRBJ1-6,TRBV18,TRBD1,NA,CASSPQGQRIYSPLHF,TGTGCCAGCTCACCACAGGGACAGCGGATATATTCACCCCTCCACTTT
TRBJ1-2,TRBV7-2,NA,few,CASSLRGYGYTF,TGTGCCAGCAGCTTACGGGGCTATGGCTACACCTTC
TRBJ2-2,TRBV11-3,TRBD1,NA,CASSPRVGQGANTGELFF,TGTGCCAGCAGCCCACGCGTGGGACAGGGGGCGAACACCGGGGAGCTGTTTTTT
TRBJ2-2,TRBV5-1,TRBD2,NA,CASSLDGGAAGELFF,TGCGCCAGCAGCTTGGACGGGGGGGCCGCCGGGGAGCTGTTTTTT
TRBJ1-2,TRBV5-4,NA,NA,CASSLGREPTGYTF,TGTGCCAGCAGCTTGGGCCGGGAGCCAACTGGCTACACCTTC
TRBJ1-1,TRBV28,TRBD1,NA,CASNTGTGVGTEAFF,TGTGCCAGCAATACAGGGACAGGGGTTGGCACTGAAGCTTTCTTT
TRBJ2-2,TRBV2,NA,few,CASSEGRTARSPNTGELFF,TGTGCCAGCAGTGAGGGGAGGACGGCCCGGTCTCCGAACACCGGGGAGCTGTTTTTT
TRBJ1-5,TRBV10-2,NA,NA,CASSDRGGSNQPQHF,TGCGCCAGCAGTGATAGGGGGGGTAGCAATCAGCCCCAGCATTTT
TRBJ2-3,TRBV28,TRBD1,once,CASSSPGQGADTQYF,TGTGCCAGCAGTTCACCGGGACAGGGGGCAGATACGCAGTATTTT
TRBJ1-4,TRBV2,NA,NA,CAGSWGQGPNEKLFF,TGTGCCGGATCGTGGGGGCAGGGTCCTAATGAAAAACTGTTTTTT
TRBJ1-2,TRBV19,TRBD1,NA,CASSSTRRGQNYGYTF,TGTGCCAGTAGTTCTACCCGACGGGGACAGAACTATGGCTACACCTTC
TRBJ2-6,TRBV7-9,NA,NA,CASSIRRTVSGANVLTF,TGTGCCAGCAGCATTAGACGGACAGTCTCTGGGGCCAACGTCCTGACTTTC
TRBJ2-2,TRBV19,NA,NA,CASSIVTYTGELFF,TGTGCCAGTAGTATAGTGACTTACACCGGGGAGCTGTTTTTT
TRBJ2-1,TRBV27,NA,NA,CASRLRRPYNEQFF,TGTGCCAGCCGTCTCAGGCGACCCTACAATGAGCAGTTCTTC
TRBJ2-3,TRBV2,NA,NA,CATLPDRWGPDTQYF,TGTGCCACCCTCCCCGACAGGTGGGGCCCAGATACGCAGTATTTT
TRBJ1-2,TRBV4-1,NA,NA,CASSQDWADPYFYGYTF,TGCGCCAGCAGCCAAGATTGGGCAGACCCATACTTCTATGGCTACACCTTC
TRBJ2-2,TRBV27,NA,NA,CASGLLTGELFF,TGTGCCAGTGGACTCCTCACCGGGGAGCTGTTTTTT
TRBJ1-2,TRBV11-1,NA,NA,CASSSGQGYGYTF,TGTGCCAGCAGCTCCGGGCAGGGGTATGGCTACACCTTC
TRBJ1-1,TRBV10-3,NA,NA,CAISGPSGDTEAFF,TGTGCCATCAGTGGGCCCTCAGGGGATACTGAAGCTTTCTTT
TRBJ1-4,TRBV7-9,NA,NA,CASSLASTVREKLFF,TGTGCCAGCAGCTTAGCGTCAACAGTCAGGGAAAAACTGTTTTTT
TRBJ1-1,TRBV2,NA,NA,CASSWERRAEAFF,TGTGCCAGCAGTTGGGAAAGGAGGGCTGAAGCTTTCTTT
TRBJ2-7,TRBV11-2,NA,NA,CASSLLPYEQYF,TGTGCCAGCAGCTTACTCCCCTACGAGCAGTACTTC
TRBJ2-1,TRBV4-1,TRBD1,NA,CASSQETGGLLNEQFF,TGCGCCAGCAGCCAGGAGACAGGGGGCCTCCTCAATGAGCAGTTCTTC
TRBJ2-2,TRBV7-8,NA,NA,CASSLAASNTGELFF,TGTGCCAGCAGCTTAGCAGCTTCGAACACCGGGGAGCTGTTTTTT
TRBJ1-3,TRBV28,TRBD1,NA,CASNSDRANSGNTIYF,TGTGCCAGCAACTCGGACAGGGCTAACTCTGGAAACACCATATATTTT
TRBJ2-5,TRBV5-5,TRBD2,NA,CASSPTGGQETQYF,TGTGCCAGCAGCCCTACGGGGGGACAAGAGACCCAGTACTTC
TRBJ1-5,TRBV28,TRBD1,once,CASSPRTGRNQPQHF,TGTGCCAGCAGTCCCCGGACAGGCCGGAATCAGCCCCAGCATTTT
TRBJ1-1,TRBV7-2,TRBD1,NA,CASSLTGRGSGEAFF,TGTGCCAGCAGCCTGACAGGGCGGGGTTCGGGGGAAGCTTTCTTT